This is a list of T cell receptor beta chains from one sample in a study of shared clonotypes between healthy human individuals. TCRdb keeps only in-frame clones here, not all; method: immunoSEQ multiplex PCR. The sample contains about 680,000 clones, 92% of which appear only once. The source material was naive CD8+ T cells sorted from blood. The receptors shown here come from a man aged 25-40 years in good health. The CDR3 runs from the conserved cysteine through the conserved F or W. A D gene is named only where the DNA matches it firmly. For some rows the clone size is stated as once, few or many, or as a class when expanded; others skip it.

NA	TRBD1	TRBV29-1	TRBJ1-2	TGCAGCGTTGAGCCGGCTCGAATGGACAGGGGGAACTATGGCTACACCTTC	CSVEPARMDRGNYGYTF
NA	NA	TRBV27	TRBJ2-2	TGTGCCAGCACTCAACAGGGTGTCGTCGTAAGGGCCGGGGAGCTGTTTTTT	CASTQQGVVVRAGELFF
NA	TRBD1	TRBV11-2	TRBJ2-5	TGTGCCAGCAGCCCAACCCCCGGACAGGGACAAGAGACCCAGTACTTC	CASSPTPGQGQETQYF
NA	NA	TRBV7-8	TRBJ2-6	TGTGCCAGCAGCTCGAAATCTGGGGCCAACGTCCTGACTTTC	CASSSKSGANVLTF
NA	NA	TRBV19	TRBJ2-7	TGTGCCAGTACCATGTCGTTGGGACCTTATACCGAGCAGTACTTC	CASTMSLGPYTEQYF
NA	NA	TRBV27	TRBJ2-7	TGTGCCAGCAGTTTACGGCCCCTACCAGCCTACGAGCAGTACTTC	CASSLRPLPAYEQYF
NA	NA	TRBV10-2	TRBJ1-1	TGCGCCAGCAGTGGGGGGTCAAACGAAGCTTTCTTT	CASSGGSNEAFF
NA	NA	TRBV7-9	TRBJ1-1	TGTGCCTCCCGGGGAACAGTGAACACTGAAGCTTTCTTT	CASRGTVNTEAFF
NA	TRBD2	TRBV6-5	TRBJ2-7	TGTGCCAGCAGTTTGATAGCGGGGTCCTCCTACGAGCAGTACTTC	CASSLIAGSSYEQYF
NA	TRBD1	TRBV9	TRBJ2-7	TGTGCCAGCAGCGTGTCAGGGGGCCCTTACGAGCAGTACTTC	CASSVSGGPYEQYF
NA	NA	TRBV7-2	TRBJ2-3	TGTGCCAGCAGCCCATATTCCGGGGTTGGCACAGATACGCAGTATTTT	CASSPYSGVGTDTQYF
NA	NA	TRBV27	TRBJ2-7	TGTGCCAGCAGTTTATCTGGGGTGCCCCCACACGAGCAGTACTTC	CASSLSGVPPHEQYF
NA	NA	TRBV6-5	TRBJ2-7	TGTGCCAGCAGTTATATTGGAATGGAGGGCTCCTACGAGCAGTACTTC	CASSYIGMEGSYEQYF
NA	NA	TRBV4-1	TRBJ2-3	TGCGCCAGCAGCCCTAGACTCCCGCAAGGCACAGATACGCAGTATTTT	CASSPRLPQGTDTQYF
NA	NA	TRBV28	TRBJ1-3	TGTGCCAGCAGTTCGAAGGACACTAACACCATATATTTT	CASSSKDTNTIYF
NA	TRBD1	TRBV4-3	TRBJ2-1	TGCGCCAGCAGCCCCCGACAGGGCTCCTACAATGAGCAGTTCTTC	CASSPRQGSYNEQFF
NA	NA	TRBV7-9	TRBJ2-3	TGTGCCAGCAGCTTAGGGGTAGATACGCAGTATTTT	CASSLGVDTQYF
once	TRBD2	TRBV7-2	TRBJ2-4	TGTGCCAGCAGCTTCACAGGCGGGAGTGTGGACATTCAGTACTTC	CASSFTGGSVDIQYF
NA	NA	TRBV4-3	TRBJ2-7	TGCGCCAGCAGCCAAGATAATCGGGAAACCTACGAGCAGTACTTC	CASSQDNRETYEQYF
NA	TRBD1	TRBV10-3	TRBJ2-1	TGTGCCATCCAGGGGGATTCAGTCGTTAGTGAGCAGTTCTTC	CAIQGDSVVSEQFF
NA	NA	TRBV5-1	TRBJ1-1	TGCGCCAGCAGCTTGACCGCCACAGGGATCCCTGAAGCTTTCTTT	CASSLTATGIPEAFF
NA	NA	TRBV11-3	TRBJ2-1	TGTGCCAGCAGCTTTACCAGTTTCAATGAGCAGTTCTTC	CASSFTSFNEQFF
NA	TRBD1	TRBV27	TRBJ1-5	TGTGCCAGCGCCGTACAGGGGAGTGATCAGCCCCAGCATTTT	CASAVQGSDQPQHF
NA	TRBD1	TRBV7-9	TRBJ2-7	TGTGCCAGCAGCTCGAGGGACAGCCCAGGAGTGGAGGAGCAGTACTTC	CASSSRDSPGVEEQYF
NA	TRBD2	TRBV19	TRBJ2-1	TGTGCCAGTAGTATAGAAGGAGCGGGAAGAAGTTACAATGAGCAGTTCTTC	CASSIEGAGRSYNEQFF
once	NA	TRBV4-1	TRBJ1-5	TGCGCCAGCAGCCAAGAGTTAAGGATAAATCAGCCCCAGCATTTT	CASSQELRINQPQHF
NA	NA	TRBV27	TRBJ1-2	TGTGCCAGCAGTTTATCAGGGGGGGCCTATGGCTACACCTTC	CASSLSGGAYGYTF
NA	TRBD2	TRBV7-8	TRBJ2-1	TGTGCCAGCAGCCAACGGGGGGGTACTAGTAGGAATGAGCAGTTCTTC	CASSQRGGTSRNEQFF
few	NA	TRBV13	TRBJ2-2	TGTGCCAGCAGCTCGTATACCGGGGAGCTGTTTTTT	CASSSYTGELFF
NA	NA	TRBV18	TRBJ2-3	TGTGCCAGCTCACCCCCCACAAGGACCCTTGATACGCAGTATTTT	CASSPPTRTLDTQYF
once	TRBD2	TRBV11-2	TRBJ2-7	TGTGCCAGCAACGGACTAGGCGACTACGAGCAGTACTTC	CASNGLGDYEQYF
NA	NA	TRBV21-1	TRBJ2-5	TGTGCCAGCAGCAAAGTTCTAGCGGGAGGGATAATTGAGACCCAGTACTTC	CASSKVLAGGIIETQYF
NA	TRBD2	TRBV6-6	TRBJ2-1	TGTGCCAGCAGTTACGCCGGGCCTAGCGGACTCAATGAGCAGTTCTTC	CASSYAGPSGLNEQFF
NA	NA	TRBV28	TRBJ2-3	TGTGCCAGCAGTTTATTTGGCGGGACCCAAAGCACAGATACGCAGTATTTT	CASSLFGGTQSTDTQYF
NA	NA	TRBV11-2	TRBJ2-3	TGTGCCAGCAGCCTCCTCTATAAAACGGATACGCAGTATTTT	CASSLLYKTDTQYF
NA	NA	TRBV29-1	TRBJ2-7	TGCAGCGTTGGCGCGGTTAACAGGGCCTACGAGCAGTACTTC	CSVGAVNRAYEQYF
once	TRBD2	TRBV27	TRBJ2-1	TGTGCCAGCGCGGGAGATGGGTCCTACAATGAGCAGTTCTTC	CASAGDGSYNEQFF
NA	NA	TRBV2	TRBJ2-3	TGTGCCAGCAGTGAAGAGTTAGCATCAGATACGCAGTATTTT	CASSEELASDTQYF
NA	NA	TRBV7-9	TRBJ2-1	TGTGCCAGCAGCCAAGACGTGGACGGAGGATATGAGCAGTTCTTC	CASSQDVDGGYEQFF
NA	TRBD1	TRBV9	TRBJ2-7	TGTGCCAGCAGAACAGGGGGCCTCGAGCAGTACTTC	CASRTGGLEQYF
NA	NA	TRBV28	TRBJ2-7	TGTGCCAGCGGGGCAGTATACGAGCAGTACTTC	CASGAVYEQYF
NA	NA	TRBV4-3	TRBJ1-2	TGCGCCAGCAGCCCCCAGCTCGTACAGACCTCTAACTATGGCTACACCTTC	CASSPQLVQTSNYGYTF
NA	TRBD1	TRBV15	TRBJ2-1	TGTGCCACCAGCAGAGATCGGGACAGCTATGAGCAGTTCTTC	CATSRDRDSYEQFF
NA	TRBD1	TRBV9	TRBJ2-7	TGTGCCAGCAGCCCGGGTCGAGGGGGCGTAGATTACGAGCAGTACTTC	CASSPGRGGVDYEQYF
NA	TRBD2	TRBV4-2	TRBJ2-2	TGTGCCAGCAGCCATCCACCGTGGCGGGAGCGTGGCGGGGAGCTGTTTTTT	CASSHPPWRERGGELFF
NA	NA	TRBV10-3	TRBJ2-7	TGTGCCATCAGGGGGGACTCCAGCTACGAGCAGTACTTC	CAIRGDSSYEQYF
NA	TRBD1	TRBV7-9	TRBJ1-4	TGTGCCAGCAGCCGGGGACAGACAACTAATGAAAAACTGTTTTTT	CASSRGQTTNEKLFF
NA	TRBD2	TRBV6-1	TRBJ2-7	TGTGCCGGCGGACTAGCGTGGGAGCAGTACTTC	CAGGLAWEQYF
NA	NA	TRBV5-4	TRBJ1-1	TGTGCCAGCAGCCTGGACAGCGAAGCTTTCTTT	CASSLDSEAFF
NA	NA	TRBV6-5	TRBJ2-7	TGTGCCAGCAGTTACTCTCGTGTGGGATACGAGCAGTACTTC	CASSYSRVGYEQYF
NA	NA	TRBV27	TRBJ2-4	TGTGCCAGCGGCAGGGACATTCAGTACTTC	CASGRDIQYF
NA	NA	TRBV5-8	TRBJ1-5	TGTGCCAGCAGCTTGGTTGAGGGGGAGGGCAATCAGCCCCAGCATTTT	CASSLVEGEGNQPQHF
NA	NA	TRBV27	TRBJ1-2	TGTGCCAGCAGTTTGACGGGGGCGGGCTTCTATGGCTACACCTTC	CASSLTGAGFYGYTF
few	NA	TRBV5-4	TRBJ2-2	TGTGCCAGCAGCCCGGGGCCAAAGGGGGGGAACACCGGGGAGCTGTTTTTT	CASSPGPKGGNTGELFF